Shown below are 15 T cell receptor beta chains from a single sample sequenced in a study of early T cells in non-severe SARS-CoV-2 infection. TCRdb processed the 5' RACE reads anew with MiXCR; each CDR3 protein has one entry. The table shows 85,000 to 100,000 distinct CDR3 sequences, with approximately 11% occurring only once. The sequencing used whole blood, collected at baseline. Source of these receptors: an adult who was a healthcare worker with PCR-confirmed SARS-CoV-2 infection or an uninfected control (not recorded which).

The chain employs TRBV7-9 and TRBJ1-5; D might be TRBD1 (5 bases). Germline V gene lookup returns CDR1 SEHNR and CDR2 FQNEAQ (reference sequence). The CDR3 runs to 14 residues. Deletions cut 1 base from V and 5 bases from J, with 9 bases between. CDR3 amino acids: CASSLDGAHQPQHF. Written as DNA, the CDR3 is TGTGCCAGCAGCTTAGACGGGGCTCATCAGCCCCAGCATTTT.

This clonotype was counted between two and nine times. This chain links TRBV9 with TRBJ2-7; a possible D gene is TRBD2 (5 bases). The CDR3 has 15 amino acids. The germline CDR1 and CDR2 sequences are SGDLS and YYNGEE. V lost 2 bases and J 0 bases, leaving 12 bases between the germline ends. As DNA, the CDR3 is TGTGCCAGCAGCGTGACGGGGAGTAGCTCCTACGAGCAGTACTTC. This encodes CASSVTGSSSYEQYF.

This clonotype has more than one count but fewer than ten. The junction does not match germline at one end; this may be a read error. This chain links TRBV19 with TRBJ1-2, with D hard to call. CDR1 LNHDA and CDR2 SQIVND come from the germline V gene (reference sequence). The CDR3 contains 12 residues. The CDR3 coding sequence is TGTGCCAGTAGTACCCCTCCGGCGCCAGAGTTCTTC. It specifies CASSTPPAPEFF.

Concerning this clonotype: Germline is not matched at one junction end, which may reflect a read error. The chain links TRBV29-1 to TRBJ1-2; D is perhaps TRBD1 (5 bases). Per germline, CDR1 SQVTM and CDR2 ANQGSEA. CDR3 length: 13 residues. This CDR3 reads CIVVGPDSMGYTF. CDR3 sequence (DNA): TGCATCGTTGTGGGACCCGATTCGATGGGCTACACCTTC.

This clonotype was seen more than once but under ten times. The chain employs TRBV7-6 and TRBJ1-1; perhaps TRBD1 as D (6 bases). V was trimmed by 4 bases and J by 4 bases, leaving 13 bases between them. The CDR3 runs 14 residues. Germline V gene sequence: CDR1 SGHVS, CDR2 FNYEAQ. For the CDR3, the DNA is TGTGCCAGCAGCTCGGCTCCGGGGGCCACTGAAGCTTTCTTT. It translates to CASSSAPGATEAFF.

The J gene is TRBJ2-3, the V gene TRBV10-3, with 7 positions matching TRBD1. V lost 6 bases, J lost 4 bases, and 7 bases stayed unmatched. Looked up from germline, CDR1 is ENHRY and CDR2 is SYGVKD. CDR3 length equals 14 residues. The CDR3 nucleotides read TGTGCCATCAGACCCGGACAGGCAGCAGATACGCAGTATTTT. This codes for CAIRPGQAADTQYF.

In its sample, this clonotype was seen many times. V usage is TRBV18 and J usage is TRBJ1-1; D gene uncertain. CDR3 length: 14 amino acids. Between the trimmed V and J ends, which lost 0 bases and 1 base, there was a span of 6 bases. Germline V gene sequence: CDR1 KGHSH, CDR2 LQKENI. The CDR3 sequence is CASSPPAGNTEAFF. The CDR3 DNA reads TGTGCCAGCTCACCACCGGCAGGGAACACTGAAGCTTTCTTT. Full variable domain (remainder filled in from reference TRBV18 and TRBJ1-1): NAGVMQNPRHLVRRRGQEARLRCSPMKGHSHVYWYRQLPEEGLKFMVYLQKENIIDESGMPKERFSAEFPKEGPSILRIQQVVRGDSAAYFCASSPPAGNTEAFFGQGTRLTVV.

This clonotype has ten or more counts. The rearrangement joins TRBV5-1 to TRBJ2-7, with TRBD2 matching 13 bases. Germline-derived CDR1 and CDR2 are SGHRS and YFSETQ. The CDR3 contains 16 residues. J lost 5 bases, V lost 2 bases, and 7 bases had no gene match. CDR3 DNA: TGCGCCAGCAGCTTTTCCTTAGGACTAGCGGGAGACGAGCAGTACTTC. Translated: CASSFSLGLAGDEQYF.

This clonotype has ten or more counts. This sequence joins TRBV18 and TRBJ1-1, with D possibly being TRBD1 (5 bases). Germline values: CDR1 KGHSH, CDR2 LQKENI. The CDR3 has 14 residues. Trimming removed 3 bases at V and 0 bases at J, with 8 bases between. Written as DNA, the CDR3 is TGTGCCAGCTCACCTAGACAGCTGAACACTGAAGCTTTCTTT. Residues: CASSPRQLNTEAFF.

The J gene is TRBJ2-3, the V gene TRBV25-1; the D gene could be TRBD1 or TRBD2 (6 bases each). Germline CDR1 and CDR2: MGHDK and SYGVNS. This CDR3 region has 17 residues. V lost 8 bases and J 1 base, leaving 22 bases between the germline ends. CDR3 DNA: TGTGCCAGCGCGGGGACAAACCCCTTTTCCCGCACAGATACGCAGTATTTT. It specifies CASAGTNPFSRTDTQYF.

This clonotype was found a few times. V usage is TRBV5-5 and J usage is TRBJ2-7, with D perhaps TRBD1 or TRBD2 (5 bases each). Germline V gene sequence: CDR1 SGHKS, CDR2 YYEKEE (reference sequence). This CDR3 region has 14 residues. V was trimmed by 3 bases and J by 3 bases, leaving 13 bases between them. The chain's CDR3 is CASSSWGRNYEQYF. The CDR3 coding sequence is TGTGCCAGCAGCTCCTGGGGACGGAACTACGAGCAGTACTTC. Based on the CDR3 plus reference TRBV5-5 and TRBJ2-7, the full variable domain is DAGVTQSPTHLIKTRGQQVTLRCSPISGHKSVSWYQQVLGQGPQFIFQYYEKEERGRGNFPDRFSARQFPNYSSELNVNALLLGDSALYLCASSSWGRNYEQYFGPGTRLTVT.

This clonotype was counted many times. V gene TRBV5-6 combines with J gene TRBJ1-6; D unresolved. The V and J ends lost 3 bases and 7 bases respectively, with 14 bases between them. Per germline, CDR1 SGHDT and CDR2 YYEEEE. The CDR3 extends over 15 amino acids. The CDR3 bases are TGTGCCAGCAGCTCCGACCCGGGGTGGAATTCACCCCTCCACTTT. Protein product: CASSSDPGWNSPLHF. Filled out from reference TRBV5-6 and TRBJ1-6, the complete variable domain reads DAGVTQSPTHLIKTRGQQVTLRCSPKSGHDTVSWYQQALGQGPQFIFQYYEEEERQRGNFPDRFSGHQFPNYSSELNVNALLLGDSALYLCASSSDPGWNSPLHFGNGTRLTVT.

The V gene is TRBV29-1, the J gene TRBJ2-5, with D unclear. The CDR3 runs to 13 residues. Germline CDR1 and CDR2: SQVTM and ANQGSEA. V lost 7 bases and J 5 bases, leaving 17 bases between the germline ends. The chain's CDR3 is CSAVDLSGETQYF. In DNA, the CDR3 is TGCAGCGCCGTTGACCTCTCTGGGGAGACCCAGTACTTC.

This clonotype was recorded many times. The chain carries TRBV7-3 and TRBJ1-1; 9 positions match TRBD1. The trim removed 6 bases at V and 5 bases at J, leaving 4 bases unmatched. Germline CDR1 is SGHTA and CDR2 is FQGTGA. This CDR3 is 13 amino acids long. The CDR3 loop reads CASSSDRGTEAFF. The DNA of the CDR3 is TGTGCCAGCAGTTCCGACAGGGGGACTGAAGCTTTCTTT.

Only a few counts were recorded for this clonotype. The chain links TRBV10-2 to TRBJ2-1, with a tentative D call TRBD2 (6 bases). Trimming pared 6 bases from V and 8 bases from J, leaving 17 bases between. The CDR3 has 14 amino acids. Germline V CDR1 and CDR2: WSHSY, SAAADI. DNA of the CDR3: TGCGCCAGCAGGAGCACGTGGGGGGAGGATGAGCAGTTCTTC. Translation gives CASRSTWGEDEQFF.